This section outlines one T cell receptor (beta chain) sequence together with its context. These data originate in a study of blood T cell repertoires in COVID-19. Across the study: Two negative PCRs, clearance, or symptom resolution had been documented for recovered Cohort 3 donors. Samples came from the United States, Italy and Spain, spanning acute and convalescent COVID-19.

The study drew participants aged about 18 to 95 years from fewer than 30 US areas. Assay: immunoSEQ multiplex PCR; the TCRdb copy retains only in-frame clones and omits some. The sample includes 350,000 to 450,000 clones, roughly 86% of them seen just once. CDR1 and CDR2 (germline): SGHNT, YYREEE (reference sequence). The CDR3 runs 13 residues. J lost 6 bases, V lost 4 bases, and 1 base had no gene match. The source material was PBMCs or T cells enriched from blood (not recorded which). The clonotype comes from a man aged 40-50 years in a cohort exposed to, infected with or recovered from COVID-19 (not recorded which). This chain connects TRBV5-4 to TRBJ2-1, with 10 bases aligning to TRBD2. The CDR3 protein is CASSVAGGNEQFF. The DNA for the CDR3 is TGTGCCAGCAGCGTAGCGGGAGGCAATGAGCAGTTCTTC.